Listed below are T cell receptor beta chains from one sample, sequenced in a study of PD-1 blockade in classical Hodgkin lymphoma. Libraries were prepared by immunoSEQ multiplex PCR; TCRdb keeps only in-frame clonotypes and omits some of them. This sample has about 93,000 clones; about three quarters occur once, and the top ten carry roughly 10%. The source material was peripheral blood mononuclear cells (PBMCs), sampled before the fourth cycle of nivolumab. These receptors were obtained from a human donor with classical Hodgkin lymphoma. The CDR3 runs from the conserved cysteine through the conserved F or W. D genes are given only for firm matches. Size is omitted from some rows. Given values are once, few, many or a class for expanded clones.

CDR3: CSVVRGTAGELFF
DNA: TGCAGCGTTGTTCGGGGGACCGCCGGGGAGCTGTTTTTT
J: TRBJ2-2
D: .
size: .
V: TRBV29-1

CDR3: CASSQETSGRAGSTDTQYF
DNA: TGCGCCAGCAGCCAAGAGACTAGCGGGAGGGCCGGGAGCACAGATACGCAGTATTTT
J: TRBJ2-3
D: TRBD2
size: .
V: TRBV4-3

CDR3: CASSLGDSPEKLFF
DNA: TGTGCCAGCAGCTTAGGGGACAGTCCTGAAAAACTGTTTTTT
J: TRBJ1-4
D: TRBD1
size: .
V: TRBV7-9

CDR3: CASPDTRGEQYF
DNA: TGTGCCAGCCCAGACACTAGGGGCGAGCAGTACTTC
J: TRBJ2-7
D: .
size: .
V: TRBV11-2

CDR3: CASEKSGGQAYEQYF
DNA: TGTGCCAGCGAGAAGTCCGGGGGACAGGCCTACGAGCAGTACTTC
J: TRBJ2-7
D: TRBD1
size: .
V: TRBV6-1

CDR3: CASSYSGPGTIYEQYF
DNA: TGTGCCAGCAGTTACTCGGGCCCGGGAACTATTTACGAGCAGTACTTC
J: TRBJ2-7
D: .
size: once
V: TRBV6-5

CDR3: CASSSWTGRTEAFF
DNA: TGTGCCAGCAGTTCCTGGACAGGGCGGACTGAAGCTTTCTTT
J: TRBJ1-1
D: TRBD1
size: .
V: TRBV6-6

CDR3: CASSLTGLATEAFF
DNA: TGCGCCAGCAGCTTGACAGGGTTGGCCACTGAAGCTTTCTTT
J: TRBJ1-1
D: .
size: few
V: TRBV5-1

CDR3: CASSVAQWGVYATDTQYF
DNA: TGTGCCAGCAGCGTAGCTCAATGGGGGGTATACGCCACAGATACGCAGTATTTT
J: TRBJ2-3
D: .
size: .
V: TRBV9

CDR3: CASAGGNTDTQYF
DNA: TGTGCCAGCGCCGGGGGGAACACAGATACGCAGTATTTT
J: TRBJ2-3
D: TRBD2
size: .
V: TRBV27

CDR3: CASSRGLAETQYF
DNA: TGTGCCAGCAGTCGGGGACTAGCCGAGACCCAGTACTTC
J: TRBJ2-5
D: TRBD2
size: .
V: TRBV6-1

CDR3: CASQLDTYNEQFF
DNA: TGTGCCAGTCAGCTTGACACCTACAATGAGCAGTTCTTC
J: TRBJ2-1
D: .
size: once
V: TRBV19

CDR3: CASSLAQAVYEQYF
DNA: TGTGCCAGCAGCTTAGCGCAGGCCGTCTACGAGCAGTACTTC
J: TRBJ2-7
D: .
size: .
V: TRBV11-2

CDR3: CASSFARFSGANVLTF
DNA: TGCGCCAGCAGCTTTGCCAGGTTCTCTGGGGCCAACGTCCTGACTTTC
J: TRBJ2-6
D: .
size: .
V: TRBV5-1

CDR3: CASSLDPSGGGTQYF
DNA: TGTGCCAGCAGCTTAGATCCTAGCGGGGGGGGCACGCAGTATTTT
J: TRBJ2-3
D: TRBD2
size: .
V: TRBV7-2

CDR3: CASSSSGPGANVLTF
DNA: TGTGCCAGCAGCTCCTCGGGACCTGGGGCCAACGTCCTGACTTTC
J: TRBJ2-6
D: .
size: .
V: TRBV11-3

CDR3: CASSLGEEGETQYF
DNA: TGTGCCAGCAGCCTGGGGGAAGAAGGAGAGACCCAGTACTTC
J: TRBJ2-5
D: .
size: .
V: TRBV4-2

CDR3: CASSRVTGEAEAFF
DNA: TGTGCCAGCAGCAGGGTTACAGGGGAGGCTGAAGCTTTCTTT
J: TRBJ1-1
D: TRBD1
size: .
V: TRBV7-6

CDR3: CASSHGQGWGGTGELFF
DNA: TGCGCCAGCAGCCATGGGCAGGGTTGGGGAGGGACCGGGGAGCTGTTTTTT
J: TRBJ2-2
D: TRBD2
size: .
V: TRBV4-3

CDR3: CASSQDGTSNNEQFF
DNA: TGTGCCAGCAGCCAAGACGGGACTAGCAACAATGAGCAGTTCTTC
J: TRBJ2-1
D: TRBD2
size: .
V: TRBV4-2

CDR3: CASSQGGQGRQNGQYF
DNA: TGCGCCAGCAGCCAAGGAGGACAGGGGCGCCAGAACGGCCAGTACTTC
J: TRBJ2-5
D: TRBD1
size: .
V: TRBV4-1

CDR3: CASSTSEYNEQFF
DNA: TGTGCCAGCAGTACCTCCGAATACAATGAGCAGTTCTTC
J: TRBJ2-1
D: .
size: .
V: TRBV19

CDR3: CASSLGTRYGYTF
DNA: TGTGCCAGCAGCTTAGGCACGCGCTATGGCTACACCTTC
J: TRBJ1-2
D: .
size: few
V: TRBV11-2

CDR3: CATRDRIKSTTNEKLFF
DNA: TGTGCCACCAGGGACAGAATCAAGTCAACAACTAATGAAAAACTGTTTTTT
J: TRBJ1-4
D: TRBD1
size: .
V: TRBV19

CDR3: CASSQVKREGGTGELFF
DNA: TGTGCCAGCAGCCAAGTCAAGCGGGAGGGAGGCACCGGGGAGCTGTTTTTT
J: TRBJ2-2
D: TRBD2
size: .
V: TRBV4-2

CDR3: CASSPLSLTGTYSNQPQHF
DNA: TGTGCCAGCAGCCCATTAAGTTTGACAGGGACATATAGCAATCAGCCCCAGCATTTT
J: TRBJ1-5
D: TRBD1
size: once
V: TRBV16

CDR3: CASSPDREGSYEQYF
DNA: TGTGCCAGCAGCCCAGACAGGGAAGGTTCCTACGAGCAGTACTTC
J: TRBJ2-7
D: TRBD1
size: .
V: TRBV6-6

CDR3: CASSPGLLGNEQFF
DNA: TGTGCCAGCAGCCCGGGACTTCTGGGAAATGAGCAGTTCTTC
J: TRBJ2-1
D: .
size: .
V: TRBV11-2

CDR3: CASNSLGGPSSYEQYF
DNA: TGTGCCAGCAACAGCTTAGGGGGGCCCAGCTCCTACGAGCAGTACTTC
J: TRBJ2-7
D: .
size: once
V: TRBV7-2

CDR3: CASGLSPIPSSGNTIYF
DNA: TGTGCTAGTGGTTTGTCACCGATTCCTTCCTCTGGAAACACCATATATTTT
J: TRBJ1-3
D: .
size: .
V: TRBV12-5

CDR3: CASSFGTAGVEQFF
DNA: TGTGCCAGCAGCTTCGGGACTGCGGGGGTTGAGCAGTTCTTC
J: TRBJ2-1
D: TRBD2
size: .
V: TRBV5-6

CDR3: CASSPLAPQGPYGYTF
DNA: TGTGCCAGCTCACCACTCGCCCCCCAGGGGCCCTATGGCTACACCTTC
J: TRBJ1-2
D: .
size: .
V: TRBV18

CDR3: CASSFGTGGRETQYF
DNA: TGTGCCAGCAGCTTTGGGACGGGAGGCCGAGAGACCCAGTACTTC
J: TRBJ2-5
D: .
size: once
V: TRBV12-1

CDR3: CASSPRAELKQFF
DNA: TGTGCCAGCTCACCAAGGGCAGAGCTAAAGCAGTTCTTC
J: TRBJ2-1
D: .
size: .
V: TRBV18

CDR3: CASSNGVSDTEAFF
DNA: TGTGCCAGTAGTAATGGGGTCTCGGACACTGAAGCTTTCTTT
J: TRBJ1-1
D: .
size: .
V: TRBV19